The 20 T cell receptor beta chains in this list originate from one sample, sequenced in a study of CD8+ T cells in alopecia areata. Extraction and reverse transcription of RNA yielded cDNA as the sequencing template. The protocol was immunoSEQ multiplex PCR, while the TCRdb copy is restricted to in-frame clones and leaves out a portion. Of about 140,000 clones listed, approximately 60% were seen once; the top ten hold 30% to 45%. Material: CD8+ T cells sorted from blood. These receptors originate from a human donor in good health.

This clone was recorded a few times. The V call is TRBV5-1, the J call TRBJ1-1; unclear D gene. V was cut by 0 bases and J by 3 bases, with 6 bases left in between. CDR1 and CDR2 from the germline V gene are SGHRS and YFSETQ. CDR3 length: 13 amino acids. The CDR3 DNA sequence: TGCGCCAGCAGCTTGGGCAGCTACACTGAAGCTTTCTTT. Amino acids: CASSLGSYTEAFF.

Concerning this clone itself: The CDR3 does not close with the conserved phenylalanine or tryptophan, likely indicating a read error. The limits of the CDR3 on the DNA are not certain, so only TCRdb's listed CDR3 is given. This chain joins TRBV6-6 and TRBJ1-2; TRBD1, the table's D call, lacks a check against the DNA. Germline V gene lookup returns CDR1 MNHNY and CDR2 SVGAGI (reference sequence). The length of the CDR3 is 8 amino acids, counting both ends. CDR3 residues: CASRPPGC.

The rearrangement joins TRBV7-8 to TRBJ2-7; no definite D call. The CDR3 spans 11 residues. V was trimmed by 5 bases and J by 3 bases, leaving 5 bases between them. Germline V gene data show CDR1 as SGHVS and CDR2 as FQNEAQ. In nucleotides, the CDR3 is TGTGCCAGCAGCGGGGACTACGAGCAGTACTTC. Protein product: CASSGDYEQYF. The complete variable domain, with remaining parts taken from reference TRBV7-8 and TRBJ2-7, reads GAGVSQSPRYKVAKRGQDVALRCDPISGHVSLFWYQQALGQGPEFLTYFQNEAQLDKSGLPSDRFFAERPEGSVSTLKIQRTQQEDSAVYLCASSGDYEQYFGPGTRLTVT.

CDR3 protein: CASSQDHSSYNEQFF. CDR3 DNA: TGCGCCAGCAGCCAAGACCACAGCTCCTACAATGAGCAGTTCTTC. V gene TRBV4-1 combines with J gene TRBJ2-1; D unresolved. Germline V gives CDR1 MGHRA, CDR2 YSYEKL. Trimming stripped 0 bases from V and 0 bases from J, with 6 bases between. The CDR3 is made up of 15 amino acids.

The rearrangement links TRBV10-2 to TRBJ2-2, with TRBD2 matching 7 bases. The CDR3 extends over 14 amino acids. With V trimmed by 3 bases and J by 3 bases, 1 base remained unmatched. Looked up from germline, CDR1 is WSHSY and CDR2 is SAAADI. This CDR3 is CASSERGDTGELFF. The DNA for the CDR3 is TGCGCCAGCAGTGAACGGGGGGACACCGGGGAGCTGTTTTTT.

The J gene is TRBJ1-1, the V gene TRBV6-6; D may be TRBD1 (6 bases). The CDR3 is made up of 14 amino acids. Trimming took off 7 bases at V and 3 bases at J, with 15 bases between the two ends. From germline, CDR1 is MNHNY and CDR2 SVGAGI (reference sequence). CDR3 sequence (DNA): TGTGCCAGCAAGGCAGGGGTTGGGGACACTGAAGCTTTCTTT. Protein: CASKAGVGDTEAFF.

The chain links TRBV29-1 to TRBJ2-3, with D possibly matching TRBD1 (7 bases). Germline CDR1 and CDR2: SQVTM and ANQGSEA. The CDR3 length is 13 residues. V shed 0 bases and J shed 4 bases, with 8 bases lying between them. CDR3 region: CSVEDRGADTQYF. CDR3 nucleotide sequence: TGCAGCGTTGAAGACAGGGGGGCAGATACGCAGTATTTT.

This clone came up a few times. This chain links TRBV29-1 with TRBJ2-3; D is undetermined. V was clipped by 5 bases and J by 2 bases, with 5 bases between them. This CDR3 is 11 amino acids long. Germline V gives CDR1 SQVTM, CDR2 ANQGSEA. This CDR3 is CSVLYTDTQYF. DNA of the CDR3: TGCAGCGTTTTGTACACAGATACGCAGTATTTT.

The chain combines TRBV29-1 with TRBJ2-1, with D unclear. V lost 3 bases and J 2 bases, leaving 8 bases between the germline ends. The CDR3 spans 13 residues. CDR1 and CDR2 (germline): SQVTM, ANQGSEA. The CDR3 DNA reads TGCAGCGTTGACAAGGGAACCTACAATGAGCAGTTCTTC. This gives the protein CSVDKGTYNEQFF.

The rearrangement uses TRBV5-1 and TRBJ2-1; D is undetermined. The CDR3 has 12 amino acids. CDR1 and CDR2 from the germline V gene are SGHRS and YFSETQ. Trimming took 4 bases from V and 15 from J, leaving 17 bases between them. For the CDR3, the DNA is TGCGCCAGCAGCCCATCCTACTTGGGTAGGTTCTTC. This codes for CASSPSYLGRFF.

This clone was seen more than once but under ten times. The chain is built from TRBV2 and TRBJ1-2; D is undetermined. The CDR3 covers 16 residues. Trimming removed 5 bases at V and 0 bases at J, with 16 bases between. The germline V gene has CDR1 SNHLY and CDR2 FYNNEI. The CDR3 DNA sequence: TGTGCCAGCAGTTTAGATATCCAGGCTCCTAACTATGGCTACACCTTC. It specifies CASSLDIQAPNYGYTF.

The chain combines TRBV7-3 with TRBJ2-2, with 12 bases identical to TRBD2. V dropped 5 bases and J dropped 4; count of bases not matched to a gene: 5. Germline CDR1 reads SGHTA; CDR2 reads FQGTGA. The CDR3 extends over 16 amino acids. CDR3: CASSLASGRATGELFF. In nucleotides, the CDR3 is TGTGCCAGCAGCCTTGCTAGCGGGAGGGCCACCGGGGAGCTGTTTTTT.

This clone was detected a few times. This chain connects TRBV29-1 to TRBJ2-2; a possible D gene is TRBD2 (5 bases). Trimming cost V 7 bases and J 1 base, with 10 bases left between them. The CDR3 has 13 residues. Germline V gives CDR1 SQVTM, CDR2 ANQGSEA. CDR3 nucleotide sequence: TGCAGCGGGGGAGACTTGAACACCGGGGAGCTGTTTTTT. This codes for CSGGDLNTGELFF.

This clone was seen only once. The CDR3: CASSMELRANFQYGYTF. The CDR3 DNA reads as TGTGCCAGTAGTATGGAACTACGTGCGAACTTCCAATATGGCTACACCTTC. The genes are TRBV19 and TRBJ1-2; the D is unclear. V gave up 3 bases and J gave up 5 bases, with 22 bases separating them. Germline V gene data show CDR1 as LNHDA and CDR2 as SQIVND (reference sequence). The CDR3 covers 17 residues.

V is TRBV9 and J is TRBJ2-1; a possible D gene is TRBD1 (5 bases). V was clipped by 6 bases and J by 1 base, with 11 bases between them. The CDR3 is 14 amino acids. The germline V gene encodes CDR1 SGDLS and CDR2 YYNGEE. CDR3 coding DNA: TGTGCCAGCATTCCACAGGAGTCCTACAATGAGCAGTTCTTC. This codes for CASIPQESYNEQFF. Filled out from reference TRBV9 and TRBJ2-1, the complete variable domain reads DSGVTQTPKHLITATGQRVTLRCSPRSGDLSVYWYQQSLDQGLQFLIQYYNGEERAKGNILERFSAQQFPDLHSELNLSSLELGDSALYFCASIPQESYNEQFFGPGTRLTVL.

The chain joins TRBV30 to TRBJ2-2; 9 bases match TRBD2. The CDR3 runs 18 residues. Germline-derived CDR1 and CDR2 are GTSNPN and SVGIG (reference sequence). V trimming: 0 bases; J trimming: 0 bases; junction bases outside the gene matches: 8. The CDR3 loop is CAWSVPPASGTNTGELFF. DNA of the CDR3: TGTGCCTGGAGTGTACCTCCCGCTAGCGGGACGAACACCGGGGAGCTGTTTTTT. Looking up the rest from reference TRBV30 and TRBJ2-2 gives the full variable domain: SQTIHQWPATLVQPVGSPLSLECTVEGTSNPNLYWYRQAAGRGLQLLFYSVGIGQISSEVPQNLSASRPQDRQFILSSKKLLLSDSGFYLCAWSVPPASGTNTGELFFGEGSRLTVL.

This clone was seen a few times. The chain combines TRBV5-4 with TRBJ2-2; 7 nucleotides match TRBD2. This CDR3 comprises 15 residues. V trimming: 4 bases; J trimming: 7 bases; junction bases outside the gene matches: 10. Germline V gene data show CDR1 as SGHNT and CDR2 as YYREEE (reference sequence). The CDR3 spells CASSRGLLADGELFF. The DNA of the CDR3 is TGTGCCAGCAGCCGTGGGCTGCTAGCGGACGGGGAGCTGTTTTTT.

The rearrangement links TRBV29-1 to TRBJ1-1; D gene ambiguous. V was shortened by 3 bases and J by 0 bases, with 8 bases between the two germline ends. CDR1 is SQVTM and CDR2 is ANQGSEA in the germline V gene. The length of the CDR3 is 13 residues. CDR3: CSVEGSLNTEAFF. The CDR3 coding sequence is TGCAGCGTTGAGGGGTCCCTGAACACTGAAGCTTTCTTT.

CDR3 DNA sequence: TGTGCCAGCAGTCCACTCTCTATCGCGGGAGGTTACAATGAGCAGTTCTTC. Its protein is CASSPLSIAGGYNEQFF. J is TRBJ2-1 and V is TRBV28, with 8 nucleotides matching TRBD2. Trimming removed 5 bases from V and 4 bases from J; junction bases left unmatched: 13. The CDR3 spans 17 residues. The germline CDR1 and CDR2 sequences are MDHEN and SYDVKM.

This chain uses TRBV7-9 with TRBJ1-1; D may be TRBD1 (6 bases). Germline V gives CDR1 SEHNR, CDR2 FQNEAQ (reference sequence). Trimming took 4 bases from V and 3 from J, leaving 9 bases between them. The CDR3 sequence is 13 residues long. This CDR3 is CASSSSGDTEAFF. The DNA for the CDR3 is TGTGCCAGCAGCTCCTCAGGGGACACTGAAGCTTTCTTT. Based on the CDR3 plus reference TRBV7-9 and TRBJ1-1, the full variable domain is DTGVSQNPRHKITKRGQNVTFRCDPISEHNRLYWYRQTLGQGPEFLTYFQNEAQLEKSRLLSDRFSAERPKGSFSTLEIQRTEQGDSAMYLCASSSSGDTEAFFGQGTRLTVV.